These 14 T cell receptor beta chains were all obtained from the same sample, sequenced in a study of T cell repertoires in cytomegalovirus infection. TCRdb processed the reads anew with MiXCR; each CDR3 protein has one entry. This sample has 130,000 or so distinct CDR3 sequences; roughly 6% occur once, and the top ten carry roughly 17%. The sample was PBMCs. The receptors shown here come from a human donor in good health (CMV status not recorded). Some clones in this sample may be carry-over from other donors' samples.

V is TRBV19 and J is TRBJ2-5, with 7 nucleotides matching TRBD1. Losses at the gene ends were 3 bases for V and 5 bases for J; bases not matched to a gene: 24. The CDR3 runs to 20 residues. Germline CDR1 and CDR2: LNHDA and SQIVND (reference sequence). DNA of the CDR3: TGTGCCAGTAGTATTATAATTGTTCTCGGAACAGGGGATCGTCGGGAGACCCAGTACTTC. This gives the protein CASSIIIVLGTGDRRETQYF.

At least ten counts were recorded for this clonotype. The J gene is TRBJ1-2, the V gene TRBV30; D is ambiguous. Germline loops: CDR1 GTSNPN, CDR2 SVGIG (reference sequence). CDR3 size: 12 residues. Trimming removed 0 bases from V and 2 bases from J, with 4 bases in between. This CDR3 is CAWSVSNYGYTF. For the CDR3, the DNA is TGTGCCTGGAGTGTATCCAACTATGGCTACACCTTC.

This clonotype was seen repeatedly, ten times or more. The V call is TRBV6-2 or TRBV6-3, the J call TRBJ1-5, with D possibly being TRBD1 (6 bases). The V gene lost 7 bases and the J gene lost 5 bases, with 18 bases spanning the gap. CDR1 and CDR2 (germline): MNHEY, SVGEGT. There are 15 residues in the CDR3. CDR3 in DNA: TGTGCCAGCATGAGCGGGGGCGCCGGGGATCAGCCCCAGCATTTT. Encoded protein: CASMSGGAGDQPQHF.

Ten or more counts support this clonotype. The genes are TRBV7-2 and TRBJ2-3; TRBD1 matches 9 bases. Germline CDR1 and CDR2: SGHTA and FQGNSA. With 3 bases clipped from V and 2 bases from J, the junction kept 12 bases outside the gene matches. CDR3 size: 18 residues. CDR3 in amino acids: CASSFSLDRGLYTDTQYF. The CDR3 coding sequence is TGTGCCAGCAGCTTCTCCCTTGACAGGGGGTTATACACAGATACGCAGTATTTT.

The V and J genes are TRBV7-2 and TRBJ2-7; tentatively, D is TRBD1 (5 bases). CDR1 is SGHTA, CDR2 FQGNSA, per germline. Between the trimmed V and J ends, which lost 3 bases and 7 bases, there was a span of 13 bases. The CDR3 consists of 13 residues. The CDR3 sequence is CASSFQGTWEQYF. For the CDR3, the DNA is TGTGCCAGCAGCTTTCAGGGTACGTGGGAGCAGTACTTC.

This clonotype was counted ten times or more. The chain combines TRBV5-4 with TRBJ1-6; D unclear. Trimming shortened V by 2 bases and J by 7 bases, and 13 bases separated the two germline ends. CDR1 is SGHNT and CDR2 is YYREEE in the germline V gene (reference sequence). CDR3 length: 15 residues. The CDR3 sequence is CASSFGQSGNSPLHF. In nucleotides, the CDR3 is TGTGCCAGCAGCTTCGGCCAAAGTGGGAATTCACCCCTCCACTTT.

This clonotype was observed many times. The chain carries TRBV11-2 and TRBJ2-1, with 7 bases lining up with TRBD1. CDR1 SGHAT and CDR2 FQNNGV come from the germline V gene. Trimming took 1 base from V and 3 from J; bases not matched to a gene: 3. The CDR3 consists of 15 residues. DNA of the CDR3: TGTGCCAGCAGCTTAGGAGGACAGGACTACAATGAGCAGTTCTTC. It translates to CASSLGGQDYNEQFF.

This clonotype was seen at least ten times. The chain is built from TRBV2 and TRBJ2-7; TRBD1 matches 8 bases. CDR3 length: 15 residues. Germline CDR1 is SNHLY and CDR2 is FYNNEI. Germline trimming cut 5 bases from V and 9 bases from J; bases unmatched to any gene: 15. The CDR3 DNA is TGTGCCAGCAGTCCCCCGGGACAGGTTCGCTTGTCGCAGTACTTC. This codes for CASSPPGQVRLSQYF.

The rearrangement links TRBV19 to TRBJ1-1; 9 bases are a match to TRBD1. The V gene end was trimmed by 4 bases and the J gene end by 10 bases; junction bases not matched to a gene: 10. This CDR3 has 14 amino acids. Looked up from germline, CDR1 is LNHDA and CDR2 is SQIVND (reference sequence). CDR3 protein: CASSNRDRESRAFF. The CDR3 DNA is TGTGCCAGTAGTAACCGGGACAGGGAAAGTCGAGCTTTCTTT.

The sample holds a few counts of this clonotype. The chain carries TRBV4-3 and TRBJ1-6, with D unresolved. Germline CDR1 and CDR2: LGHNA and YSLEER. The V end lost 0 bases, the J end lost 7 bases, and 10 bases lay between the germline ends. CDR3 size: 15 residues. As DNA, the CDR3 is TGCGCCAGCAGCCAAGATCCAGAAAGGAATTCACCCCTCCACTTT. Translated, it gives CASSQDPERNSPLHF.

This clonotype was recorded a few times. This sequence joins TRBV4-2 and TRBJ2-2, with TRBD2 matching over 11 bases. Germline V lookup: CDR1 LGHNA, CDR2 YNFKEQ. The V and J ends lost 0 bases and 7 bases, in that order; junction bases with no gene match: 16. The CDR3 is made up of 20 amino acids. Here the CDR3 reads CASSQDWLAGGPTNLGELFF. CDR3 nucleotide sequence: TGTGCCAGCAGCCAAGATTGGCTAGCGGGGGGCCCAACTAATCTCGGGGAGCTGTTTTTT.

This clonotype was detected only a few times. The chain has TRBV12-3 or TRBV12-4 and TRBJ1-5; TRBD1 aligns across 10 bases. Unmatched junction bases numbered 5, after V lost 2 bases and J lost 4 bases. The CDR3 contains 16 residues. CDR3 residues: CASSLRTGGINQPQHF. The CDR3, as DNA: TGTGCCAGCAGTTTAAGGACAGGGGGGATTAATCAGCCCCAGCATTTT.

In this sample, this clonotype turned up a few times. The chain is built from TRBV28 and TRBJ1-2; no clear D. V lost 3 bases, J lost 4 bases, and 9 bases lay in between. CDR3 length: 13 residues. Germline CDR1 reads MDHEN; CDR2 reads SYDVKM. The CDR3 region is CASSFAGSYGYTF. CDR3 nucleotide sequence: TGTGCCAGCAGTTTCGCAGGCAGCTATGGCTACACCTTC.

This sequence joins TRBV28 and TRBJ1-3; D not certain. The CDR3 length is 15 residues. V dropped 3 bases and J dropped 4 bases, with 13 bases sitting between them. The V gene's germline CDR1 is MDHEN and CDR2 SYDVKM. CDR3 DNA sequence: TGTGCCAGCAGTTTTGGGTTCGGGCTCGGAAACACCATATATTTT. Its translation: CASSFGFGLGNTIYF.